The entry that follows covers one TCR beta chain sequence. Its antigen target is currently unknown. The cohort consisted of 650 to 700 healthy bone marrow donors. At the time of sampling, every cohort member was nominally healthy, though immune exposures that went unrecorded were likely present. The donor tested CMV seropositive, placing the donor among the roughly 300 seropositive members of the cohort. A peripheral blood sample was collected from each donor, and TCR beta sequencing was performed on peripheral blood mononuclear cells. The Qiagen DNeasy Blood Extraction Kit was used to extract genomic DNA from the blood cell samples. The junction shows trimming of 4 bases on V and 1 base on J, and the gene matches do not reach 8 bases of it. Per the germline V gene, SGHRS is the CDR1 and YFSETQ is the CDR2. The cysteine opens and the phenylalanine closes a CDR3 of 16 amino acids. The sequence is cut down to CDR3 DNA, 48 bases in frame from base 1.

Library preparation was by the immunoSEQ multiplex PCR assay. The multiplex PCR relied on a mix of 60 forward primers for TCR Vbeta segments and 13 reverse primers for TCR Jbeta segments. The CDR3 region of rearranged TCR beta genes was amplified from genomic DNA by a multiplex PCR assay. On the Illumina HiSeq System, the amplified TCR beta libraries were sequenced as 87-base-pair reads. As for how the authors treated the data: A later analysis tallied around 87 million unique TCR beta chains across the 700 or so repertoires, and approximately 12 million of those chains were shared by two or more donors. To remove PCR and sequencing errors, raw reads were error-corrected and collapsed into unique sequences using a nearest-neighbor algorithm that merged closely related sequences. To assign V, D and J gene segments, CDR3 sequences were aligned to IMGT reference sequences. Each retained sequence needed at least a six-nucleotide match to both a V gene segment and a J gene segment. Rearrangements were classified as productive when the CDR3 lacked stop codons and remained in frame with V and J, and all other rearrangements were classified as non-productive. Following IMGT convention, CDR3 was defined as the stretch from the second conserved V-encoded cysteine up to the conserved J-encoded phenylalanine. The earlier analysis of 450 to 750 of the donors excluded any sequence lacking an unambiguous match to a single V gene segment. An earlier analysis of about 590 of the donors classified V segments as functional when productive rearrangements were above 56.7% and as segregating when the standard deviation between donors was above 5%. A statistical classification framework was built for diagnosing cytomegalovirus status from the catalog of TCR beta chain sequences. A later analysis assigned V and J genes by comparing TCR nucleotide sequences with IMGT/GENE-DB human TR gene sequences. Using the TCRdist pipeline, a later analysis assigned CDR3 sequences along with most-parsimonious VDJ recombination scenarios. In a later analysis, each TCR beta chain was defined by its CDR3 amino acid sequence together with its V-gene family, and reads lacking a unique V-gene family were excluded. A later analysis removed 500 to 600 highly shared, low-generation-probability nucleotide sequences to deal with suspected cross-contamination and a sequencing artifact. In a later analysis, a clonal expansion index for each public chain was calculated from normalized within-repertoire ranks of inferred template counts. In a later analysis, generation probabilities were computed with a VDJ recombination model fitted to out-of-frame rearrangements, and the resulting probabilities were checked against IGoR. A later analysis scored TCR-TCR, TCR-HLA and TCR-CMV co-occurrence with hypergeometric tests, applying a repertoire-size bias correction to TCR pairs. In a later analysis, false discovery rates were estimated by permuting HLA or CMV assignments 20 times. A later analysis grouped co-occurring TCRs with DBSCAN, adding TCRdist sequence similarity when clustering within HLA-allele-positive subsets. Repertoires with fewer than 30,000 or more than 120,000 public chains, plus five repertoires with anomalous nucleotide sharing, were excluded from co-occurrence clustering. TCRdb retrieved this table from immuneACCESS and kept in-frame rearrangements only. Not all clones are present; in checked studies, unresolved V genes account for under half, and no reason is known for the remainder. Clone size and the V and J calls come from that table; the DNA yielded D and trimming. Per the sample table, the count is roughly 36,000 clones. The ten largest clonotypes hold 3.2% of the sample.

This entry belongs to a study of cytomegalovirus exposure and HLA in healthy donors (TCRdb year 2017). With regard to the full study: An earlier analysis of some 600 of the donors reported 276 Gb of sequence data and 95 million to 130 million unique TCR beta sequences obtained from about 179 million T cells. Around 320 gigabases of sequencing data and 70 million to 85 million unique TCR sequences were included in an early release covering roughly 600 HLA-typed donors. The genetic ancestry cluster associated with self-reported Caucasian donors included about 84% of the 398 genotyped donors. The study aimed to test whether cataloging public T cell receptors could reveal signatures of past pathogen exposure. The study profiled the T cell repertoires of around 700 subjects by immunosequencing and related them to cytomegalovirus serostatus. In addition to the first cohort of around 670 subjects, a separate validation cohort of 120 different subjects was used. To predict cytomegalovirus infection status, the study brought together high-throughput TCR immunosequencing, statistical association of individual TCRs with disease status, and machine learning. To study patterns of TCR occurrence, a later analysis re-analyzed previously published TCR beta repertoires from around 700 donors and added high-resolution HLA genotyping. The later analysis used no new phenotypic data to find candidate immune exposures, relying instead on TCR beta sequences and their occurrence across donors. In an earlier analysis of 587 of the donors, high-throughput TCR beta sequencing was used to judge whether each TCR beta V gene segment behaved as functional or pseudogenic. Donor age, sex, ethnicity and CMV serostatus were collected together with the repertoire data. A later genetic analysis used genome-wide SNP genotypes for about 65% of the roughly 700 donors, treating that subset as a discovery cohort. Every discovery cohort repertoire had been produced on one sequencing platform. HLA typing included class I and class II loci at four-digit resolution. The number of typed donors differed by locus: about 620-630 for A, B, C, DRB1 and DQB1; roughly 510 for DQA1; 606 for DPA1; and 400 to 480 for DPB1. Roughly five DR-DQ haplotypes were handled as single units for association and clustering because linkage in the cohort was strong. Across approximately 420 genotyped donors of the cohort, an average of roughly 200,000 unique TCR beta nucleotide sequences per donor were sequenced, and roughly a sixth of those sequences were non-productive. What the work shows at the level of the full study, not this receptor alone: Strong co-occurrence of HLA alleles, especially DR and DQ, made assigning TCR associations to individual alleles difficult. A later analysis reported that several top co-occurrence clusters appeared linked to parvovirus B19, influenza, CMV and Epstein-Barr virus. Across donors, most TCR sequences were observed very rarely, whereas some public TCRs were present in many individuals. The authors suggested that the approach could potentially be extended to other disease states and immunological phenotypes. Immune exposure information for the cohort was limited to CMV serostatus. A later genetic analysis associated a missense DCLRE1C variant with V-gene and J-gene trimming of TCR beta chains, and an independent cohort replicated the association. Compared with the approximately 670-donor mean, donors in an Asian-associated ancestry cluster had fewer N-insertions in productive TCRs, according to a later genetic analysis. Because counts were too low, seventeen rarely observed V segments, including chromosome 9 orphons, were excluded from the earlier analysis of 500 to 700 of the donors. A later analysis found that HLA-associated TCR beta chains were more clonally expanded and had lower generation probabilities than equally common non-associated chains. According to a later analysis, most CMV-associated TCR beta chains appeared to be HLA-restricted, and the HLA associations seemed to be driven largely by CMV exposure. A further reported finding was that TCR beta sequences accurately predicted the HLA-A and HLA-B alleles for most subjects in the first cohort. Roughly uniform sequencing depth across donors was assumed in presence/absence analyses, although this assumption may not hold. Only TCR beta chains were sequenced in this cohort, and the absence of alpha or paired-chain data limited detectable features. In a later analysis, TCR association rates were found to vary across HLA loci, with the most associated TCRs seen for DRB1 alleles and the fewest for HLA-C alleles. In an earlier analysis of about 600 of the donors, most TCR beta V segments appeared in productive rearrangements about 90% or about 30% of the time, broadly matching IMGT annotations. In a later analysis, 16,951 TCR beta sequences were associated with specific HLA alleles at a false discovery rate of 0.05. The 87-base-pair reads could not distinguish some IMGT-functional V segments, including TRBV6-2 and TRBV6-3, so those segments were excluded. A few of the identified cytomegalovirus-associated TCR beta chains were confirmed in vitro to be specific for cytomegalovirus antigens. In both the original and validation cohorts, the classifier was reported to diagnose cytomegalovirus status with high specificity and sensitivity. HLA typing was unavailable for some donors at each locus, so association tests used only the typed subset. In the study, 150 to 200 TCR beta chains were listed as associated with cytomegalovirus. The sequencing pipeline was judged likely to have produced a cluster of highly shared sequence variants as a technical artifact. Linkage disequilibrium might explain the correlated functional status among segregating V segments, but an unknown experimental factor could not be excluded.

The chain joins TRBV5-1 to TRBJ2-7, with TRBD1 matching 10 junction bases. The sample consisted of PBMCs. This receptor was identified in a woman aged 30 to 39 in good health and CMV-seropositive. The nucleotides read TGCGCCAGCAGCACGGGACAGGGGACGAGGTCCTACGAGCAGTACTTC. Translated, this is CASSTGQGTRSYEQYF. When the CDR3 is completed using the reference TRBV5-1 and TRBJ2-7 genes on either side, the full variable domain is KAGVTQTPRYLIKTRGQQVTLSCSPISGHRSVSWYQQTPGQGLQFLFEYFSETQRNKGNFPGRFSGRQFSNSRSEMNVSTLELGDSALYLCASSTGQGTRSYEQYFGPGTRLTVT.